Sequencing of this T cell receptor (beta chain) was carried out in a study of blood T cells in healthy people across ages. Study-level results: The long-lived group displayed more naive CD4+ cells, plus higher diversity, than the aged donors did. Estimated diversity across one million T cells was deemed an underestimate.

The V segment lost 5 bases and the J segment 6 bases; nucleotides outside the gene matches: 5. Germline CDR1 DFQATT, CDR2 SNEGSKA (reference sequence). The CDR3 consists of 14 residues. Extractions gave at least 5.5 micrograms of total RNA per sample. As concerns this clonotype: What it binds is unknown.

PCR was performed a second time for 7 to 11 cycles using a sample-barcoded 5' primer and a J-beta primer mix. TCRdb reprocessed the 5' RACE reads with MiXCR, giving one entry per CDR3 protein. Among approximately 1.5 million distinct CDR3 sequences listed, 35% to 45% were seen once. The V and J genes are TRBV20-1 and TRBJ2-1; TRBD2 matches 12 bases. Material: blood. The clonotype originates from a woman under 30 in good health. This chain's CDR3 is CSAALAGGSNEQFF. The CDR3 coding sequence is TGCAGTGCTGCACTAGCGGGAGGTAGCAATGAGCAGTTCTTC.